This entry concerns a single TCR beta chain. This sample was taken from a study of blood T cell repertoires in COVID-19. Study summary: Sources were T cells, B-cell-depleted T cells, or PBMCs; the material itself was cDNA or gDNA.

The data were produced by immunoSEQ multiplex PCR, yet TCRdb's version contains in-frame clones alone and is incomplete. This sample has about 240,000 clones, with 86% found just once. CDR3 length: 15 amino acids. Germline lookup yields CDR1 MNHEY and CDR2 SVGAGI. V lost 7 bases to trimming and J lost 3 bases; unmatched junction nucleotides: 8. The clonotype was recovered from a woman in her 30s who had recovered from COVID-19. V usage is TRBV6-5 and J usage is TRBJ2-2; TRBD1 aligns across 7 bases. Sequenced input: peripheral blood. The CDR3 is CASTTRDSYTGELFF. The CDR3 DNA sequence: TGTGCCAGCACAACCCGGGACAGCTACACCGGGGAGCTGTTTTTT.